A few counts support the clone carrying this T cell receptor (beta chain). The antigen remains undetermined. The data were obtained in a study of T cells after yellow fever vaccination. Study-wide results and limits: Most clones from primary vaccination resurfaced after the booster (nearly 97% CD4, 88% CD8).

CDR1 DFQATT and CDR2 SNEGSKA come from the germline V gene (reference sequence). This CDR3 region has 15 residues. V lost 6 bases and J 3 bases, leaving 21 bases between the germline ends. TCRdb fed the 5' RACE reads into MiXCR, producing one record per CDR3 protein. The sample records 200,000 to 300,000 distinct CDR3 sequences, 6.7% being singletons. The chain uses TRBV20-1 and TRBJ2-7; maybe TRBD1 (5 bases). The origin of this receptor is a young man who received the YFV17D yellow fever vaccine. Sequences were derived from CD4+ T cells sorted from PBMCs, sampled on the day of the yellow fever booster vaccination. The CDR3 is CSANAELGQYYEQYF. DNA for the CDR3: TGCAGTGCCAACGCTGAGCTAGGACAATACTACGAGCAGTACTTC.